Shown below are 10 T cell receptor beta chains from a single sample sequenced in a study of T cells in Graves' hyperthyroidism and ophthalmopathy. Amplified regions were TCR beta CDR3 sequences from RNA transcripts. HTBI primers were employed in a first-round RT-PCR of the TCR CDR3. Each CDR3 protein gets one entry after TCRdb re-called the multiplex PCR reads with MiXCR. The sample includes approximately 360,000 distinct CDR3 sequences, more than 20% of them seen just once. Sequencing was carried out using blood. These receptors originate from a man aged 45 to 65 with Graves' hyperthyroidism.

The J gene is TRBJ1-1, the V gene TRBV10-2; D is perhaps TRBD1 (5 bases). This CDR3 region has 14 residues. V lost 2 bases to trimming and J lost 4 bases, with 11 bases between them. CDR1 and CDR2 from the germline V gene are WSHSY and SAAADI. CDR3 sequence (DNA): TGCGCCAGCAGTGAGGAGCCCGGGGGCACTGAAGCTTTCTTT. It translates to CASSEEPGGTEAFF.

The rearrangement uses TRBV27 and TRBJ2-1; 7 bases map to TRBD2. Germline V CDR1 and CDR2: MNHEY, SMNVEV (reference sequence). There are 14 residues in the CDR3. The V and J ends lost 2 bases and 4 bases, in that order; junction bases with no gene match: 2. The CDR3 DNA reads TGTGCCAGCAGTTTACCGGGAGGTTACAATGAGCAGTTCTTC. This encodes CASSLPGGYNEQFF.

The chain has TRBV24-1 and TRBJ2-7, with a possible D match to TRBD2 (6 bases). The germline V and J ends were trimmed by 3 bases and 3 bases, with 17 bases remaining between them. Germline V gene sequence: CDR1 KGHDR, CDR2 SFDVKD. The CDR3 loop spans 16 amino acids. CDR3 sequence: CATSDRRAGQFYEQYF. As DNA, the CDR3 is TGTGCCACCAGTGATAGGCGAGCGGGCCAGTTCTACGAGCAGTACTTC.

The J gene is TRBJ2-5, the V gene TRBV7-3; TRBD2 matches at 9 bases. This CDR3 has 15 residues. Germline V gene data show CDR1 as SGHTA and CDR2 as FQGTGA. The V gene end was trimmed by 5 bases and the J gene end by 5 bases; junction bases not matched to a gene: 9. CDR3 in DNA: TGTGCCAGCAGCCCCTTTAGCGGGAGCTGGGAGACCCAGTACTTC. It translates to CASSPFSGSWETQYF.

The chain recombines TRBV9 with TRBJ2-2, with 7 bases matching TRBD1. With 0 bases clipped from V and 5 bases from J, the junction kept 4 bases outside the gene matches. The CDR3 spans 15 residues. CDR1 and CDR2 from the germline V gene are SGDLS and YYNGEE. Here the CDR3 reads CASSVETGQTGELFF. In DNA, the CDR3 is TGTGCCAGCAGCGTAGAGACAGGGCAGACCGGGGAGCTGTTTTTT.

There are many counts of this clonotype. The CDR3 region is CASSVQGAGGYTF. DNA of the CDR3: TGTGCCAGCAGCGTACAGGGGGCGGGGGGCTACACCTTC. J is TRBJ1-2 and V is TRBV7-8; the match to TRBD1 covers 9 bases. Germline V CDR1 and CDR2: SGHVS, FQNEAQ. V shed 5 bases, J shed 8 bases, and the junction held 6 bases outside the gene matches. The CDR3 totals 13 residues. The variable domain in full, completed from reference TRBV7-8 and TRBJ1-2, reads GAGVSQSPRYKVAKRGQDVALRCDPISGHVSLFWYQQALGQGPEFLTYFQNEAQLDKSGLPSDRFFAERPEGSVSTLKIQRTQQEDSAVYLCASSVQGAGGYTFGSGTRLTVV.

There are a few counts of this clonotype. The rearrangement joins TRBV9 to TRBJ2-2; 10 nucleotides align to TRBD2. This CDR3 region has 16 residues. CDR1 SGDLS and CDR2 YYNGEE come from the germline V gene. V lost 3 bases to trimming and J lost 1 base; unmatched junction nucleotides: 3. The CDR3 is CASSGSGRQNTGELFF. DNA of the CDR3: TGTGCCAGCAGCGGTAGCGGGAGGCAGAACACCGGGGAGCTGTTTTTT.

This clonotype was picked up one time. At one of its ends the junction is not consistent with the germline gene, which may arise from a read error. Here the CDR3 reads CASTPAMGTKNIQHF. Written as DNA, the CDR3 is TGTGCCAGCACGCCCGCGATGGGAACCAAAAACATTCAGCACTTC. The chain links TRBV28 to TRBJ2-4; D not certain. CDR3 length: 15 amino acids. From germline, CDR1 is MDHEN and CDR2 SYDVKM.

This clonotype was seen only a few times. The chain's CDR3 is CASSLAGFATEAFF. The CDR3, as DNA: TGTGCCAGCAGCTTAGCTGGGTTCGCCACTGAAGCTTTCTTT. The rearrangement uses TRBV13 and TRBJ1-1; D unclear. Germline lookup yields CDR1 PRHDT and CDR2 FYEKMQ (reference sequence). The CDR3 has 14 amino acids. V shed 1 base and J shed 4 bases, with 10 bases lying between them.

This chain connects TRBV27 to TRBJ1-6; no definite D call. The V end lost 3 bases, the J end lost 7 bases, and 13 bases lay between the germline ends. Germline loops: CDR1 MNHEY, CDR2 SMNVEV (reference sequence). The CDR3 sequence is 15 residues long. CDR3 in amino acids: CASSFLDGPNSPLHF. CDR3 nucleotides: TGTGCCAGCAGTTTTTTGGACGGACCCAATTCACCCCTCCACTTT.